The T cell receptor (beta chain) under discussion was sequenced for a study of CXCR3-negative and CXCR3-positive naive CD8 T cells. Study at large: The libraries yielded about 135 million TRB reads, about 1.5 +/- 0.3 million each. Study-wide results and limits: Because surface CD5 did not distinguish the naive subsets, TCR strength was inferred from TRB CDR3 properties. CXCR3 expression partially decreased after cryopreservation; most assays used fresh PBMCs. TRB CDR3s were more hydrophobic in CXCR3-positive than in CXCR3-negative naive cells.

Remarks on this clonotype: Its matching antigen is unknown.

The libraries of TRB cDNA were constructed through 5' RACE using UMI labels. TCRdb reanalyzed the 5' RACE reads, giving one entry per CDR3 protein sequence and no DNA. The sample features around 95,000 distinct CDR3 sequences, with approximately 1% in its top ten. All CD8+ T cell subsets were sorted in triplicate at 300,000 to 350,000 cells each. This clonotype originated in a human donor in good health. Some clones in this sample may be carry-over from other donors' samples. The specimen sequenced was naive CXCR3+ CD8+ T cells from blood. Subset of the sample: CD45RO-CCR7+CD27+CD95- naive CD8+ T cells expressing CXCR3 (TNR3+).

This chain's CDR3 is CASRLGSNSYNEQFF. The chain employs TRBV6-5 and TRBJ2-1. The CDR3 runs 15 residues. Germline loops: CDR1 MNHEY, CDR2 SVGAGI.